What follows describes a single T cell receptor beta chain. The data were obtained in a study of identical twins. Germline-derived CDR1 and CDR2 are DFQATT and SNEGSKA (reference sequence). The CDR3 extends over 14 amino acids. Deletions cut 0 bases from V and 4 bases from J, with 12 bases between. TCRdb called the 5' RACE reads again in MiXCR, with one record for every CDR3 protein. The sample has about 240,000 distinct CDR3 sequences, 6% to 8% seen once. These data are also associated with another study on yellow fever vaccine responses in identical twins. That paper adds: Vaccine T cell responses of twins reportedly seemed partly convergent and partly personalized.

This chain connects TRBV20-1 to TRBJ2-5; D remains unclear. Sample: CD8+ T cells sorted from blood. This clonotype was obtained from a woman between 18 and 29 years old in good health. The CDR3 DNA follows: TGCAGTGCTAGAGAGAAAGTCTCGTCAGAGACCCAGTACTTC. Translation: CSAREKVSSETQYF.